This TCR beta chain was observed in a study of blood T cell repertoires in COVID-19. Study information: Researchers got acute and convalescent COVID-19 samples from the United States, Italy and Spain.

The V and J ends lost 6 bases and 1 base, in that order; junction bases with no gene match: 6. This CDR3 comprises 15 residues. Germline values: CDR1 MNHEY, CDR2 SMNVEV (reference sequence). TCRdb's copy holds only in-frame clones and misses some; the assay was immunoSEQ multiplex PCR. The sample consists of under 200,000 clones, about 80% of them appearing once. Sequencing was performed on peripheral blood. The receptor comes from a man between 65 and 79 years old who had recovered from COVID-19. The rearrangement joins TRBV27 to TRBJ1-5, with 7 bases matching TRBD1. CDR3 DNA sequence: TGTGCCAGCAGACCTGACAGGGAAAGCAATCAGCCCCAGCATTTT. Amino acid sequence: CASRPDRESNQPQHF.